Listed below are T cell receptor beta chains from one sample, sequenced in a study of T cells in Graves' hyperthyroidism and ophthalmopathy. TCRdb processed the multiplex PCR reads anew with MiXCR; each CDR3 protein has one entry. The repertoire holds more than 450,000 distinct CDR3 sequences, with 15% to 20% as singletons. Specimen: blood. The receptors shown here come from a middle-aged man with Graves' ophthalmopathy. Each CDR3 is given with its conserved first and last residue. The D gene is left open where the match is weak. A clone size is listed for some rows: how often the clone was seen (once, few, many), or a class if it is expanded.

v_call	d_call	clone_size	j_call	cdr3_nt	cdr3_aa
TRBV20-1	TRBD2	.	TRBJ2-7	TGCAGTGCTAGTAGCGCGGGAGCCCCGGGCTACGAGCAGTACTTC	CSASSAGAPGYEQYF
TRBV10-3	.	few	TRBJ2-3	TGTGCCATCAGCTCAAACACAGATACGCAGTATTTT	CAISSNTDTQYF
TRBV28	.	many	TRBJ1-2	TGTGCCAGCAGTTTGGCTAACTATGGCTACACCTTC	CASSLANYGYTF
TRBV2	.	.	TRBJ1-2	TGTGCCAGCACCCTGGGAGGGGTCTATGGCTACACCTTC	CASTLGGVYGYTF
TRBV28	TRBD2	few	TRBJ2-3	TGTGCCATCAGAATGACTAGCGGGATTACAGATACGCAGTATTTT	CAIRMTSGITDTQYF
TRBV20-1	.	.	TRBJ1-2	TGCAGTGTAGACACCGGAGGAGGCTACACCTTC	CSVDTGGGYTF
TRBV5-5	TRBD1	once	TRBJ1-5	TGTACCAGCAGGCAAGCGGACAGGGCCGACAATCAGCCTCAGCATTTT	CTSRQADRADNQPQHF
TRBV20-1	.	few	TRBJ1-2	TGCAGTGCTAGAGATCCCCACACCCCGATGGGCTACACCTTC	CSARDPHTPMGYTF
TRBV5-1	TRBD2	many	TRBJ2-1	TGCGCCAGCAGCCCCTCTGGACTAGCGGGGGGGAATGAGCAGTTCTTC	CASSPSGLAGGNEQFF
TRBV7-9	TRBD2	.	TRBJ2-1	TGTGCCAGCAGGGGGGGGGCGGGGGGGAGCTCCTACAATGAGCAGTTCTTC	CASRGGAGGSSYNEQFF
TRBV24-1	TRBD2	few	TRBJ2-1	TGTGCCACCAGTGATTTTGCGGGGGGCGCGTACAATGAGCAGTTCTTC	CATSDFAGGAYNEQFF
TRBV9	.	.	TRBJ2-1	TGTGCCAGCAGCGTAGGCGACTACAATGAGCAGTTCTTC	CASSVGDYNEQFF
TRBV20-1	TRBD2	few	TRBJ2-5	TGCAGTGCTAGGAACGCGGGGGGACTCCAAGAGACCCAGTACTTC	CSARNAGGLQETQYF
TRBV5-1	TRBD2	.	TRBJ2-5	TGCGCCAGCAGCCCCGGCTCGGGGGGGCAGGAGACCCAGTACTTC	CASSPGSGGQETQYF
TRBV5-5	.	.	TRBJ1-2	TGTGCCAGCAGACTATTGGGGGAAAACTATGGCTACACCTTC	CASRLLGENYGYTF
TRBV7-9	.	.	TRBJ2-1	TGTGCCAGCAGCTCCAATACTAGAAGTTCCTACAATGAGCAGTTCTTC	CASSSNTRSSYNEQFF